Listed below are T cell receptor beta chains from one sample, sequenced in a study of cytomegalovirus exposure and HLA in healthy donors. Generated by immunoSEQ multiplex PCR, the TCRdb table keeps only in-frame clones and is missing some. The table has 90,000 to 150,000 clones, roughly 80% seen once. Sequencing was done on a sample of PBMCs. These receptors came from a woman in her 30s in good health and CMV-seropositive. The CDR3 runs from the conserved cysteine through the conserved F or W. Fields, in order: J gene, clone size, V gene, D gene, CDR3 protein, CDR3 DNA. The D gene is left open where the match is weak. Size is omitted from some rows. Given values are once, few, many or a class for expanded clones.

>TRBJ2-2|.|TRBV7-6|TRBD2
CASSPGLAGGHRTGELFF
TGTGCCAGCAGCCCCGGACTAGCGGGGGGGCACCGGACCGGGGAGCTGTTTTTT
>TRBJ1-5|.|TRBV9|.
CASSVGGERNQPQHF
TGTGCCAGCAGCGTAGGGGGGGAACGCAATCAGCCCCAGCATTTT
>TRBJ1-3|.|TRBV7-2|.
CASSLDGSPGNTIYF
TGTGCCAGCAGCTTAGATGGGAGTCCTGGAAACACCATATATTTT
>TRBJ2-7|.|TRBV1|.
CTSSQDWRGNSYEQYF
TGCACCAGCAGCCAAGATTGGCGGGGAAATTCCTACGAGCAGTACTTC
>TRBJ1-1|few|TRBV4-1|TRBD1
CASSPGGEAFF
TGCGCCAGCAGCCCAGGGGGTGAAGCTTTCTTT
>TRBJ1-3|.|TRBV7-7|.
CASSLGAGAGNTIYF
TGTGCCAGCAGCTTAGGGGCAGGGGCTGGAAACACCATATATTTT
>TRBJ2-1|few|TRBV28|.
CASKEAGSMNEQFF
TGTGCCAGCAAGGAAGCGGGCTCGATGAATGAGCAGTTCTTC
>TRBJ2-7|.|TRBV7-8|TRBD2
CASSQRTSYEQYF
TGTGCCAGCAGCCAACGGACTAGCTACGAGCAGTACTTC
>TRBJ2-3|.|TRBV29-1|.
CSVAGPRGTDTQYF
TGCAGCGTTGCAGGACCCAGGGGCACAGATACGCAGTATTTT
>TRBJ1-2|.|TRBV14|TRBD1
CASSPDRAYGYTF
TGTGCCAGCAGCCCGGACAGGGCCTATGGCTACACCTTC
>TRBJ2-7|once|TRBV7-2|.
CASSLRGGGEQYF
TGTGCCAGCAGCTTACGGGGAGGTGGCGAGCAGTACTTC
>TRBJ1-6|once|TRBV19|.
CASSNDRHSPLHF
TGTGCCAGTAGTAACGACAGGCATTCACCCCTCCACTTT
>TRBJ2-7|.|TRBV6-5|.
CASSYYKTGSGEQYF
TGTGCCAGCAGTTACTATAAAACAGGGTCGGGCGAGCAGTACTTC
>TRBJ2-7|.|TRBV9|.
CASSVEHGEQYF
TGTGCCAGCAGCGTAGAGCACGGGGAGCAGTACTTC
>TRBJ1-2|.|TRBV30|.
CAWIRGSHYGYTF
TGTGCCTGGATAAGGGGTTCCCACTATGGCTACACCTTC
>TRBJ1-3|.|TRBV30|TRBD1
CAWSVHQGVGGQLSGNTIYF
TGTGCCTGGAGTGTACATCAAGGAGTCGGGGGACAGCTTTCTGGAAACACCATATATTTT
>TRBJ1-4|.|TRBV7-9|.
CASSLEGSSGGEKLFF
TGTGCCAGCAGCTTAGAGGGGTCCTCCGGAGGGGAAAAACTGTTTTTT
>TRBJ1-5|.|TRBV27|TRBD1
CASSKTLGTAFNQPQHF
TGTGCCAGCAGTAAGACGCTCGGGACAGCTTTCAATCAGCCCCAGCATTTT
>TRBJ1-5|.|TRBV19|.
CASNPGHPNQPQHF
TGTGCCAGCAACCCGGGACACCCGAATCAGCCCCAGCATTTT
>TRBJ1-1|.|TRBV19|.
CASSPVGYGGEAFF
TGTGCCAGTAGTCCGGTGGGGTACGGGGGTGAAGCTTTCTTT
>TRBJ2-5|.|TRBV5-6|TRBD2
CASSLPGEGTQYF
TGTGCCAGCAGCTTACCCGGGGAGGGGACCCAGTACTTC
>TRBJ1-2|.|TRBV27|TRBD1
CASRPQGAGGYTF
TGTGCCAGCAGACCACAGGGGGCGGGTGGCTACACCTTC
>TRBJ1-1|.|TRBV9|TRBD1
CASSAGTGGSDTEAFF
TGTGCCAGCAGCGCGGGGACAGGGGGCAGTGACACTGAAGCTTTCTTT
>TRBJ2-7|.|TRBV6-6|.
CASSNPTGRFYEQYF
TGTGCCAGCTCCAACCCCACAGGGAGATTTTACGAGCAGTACTTC
>TRBJ2-5|.|TRBV18|.
CASSHTRETQYF
TGTGCCAGCTCACACACCAGAGAGACCCAGTACTTC
>TRBJ1-2|.|TRBV4-2|.
CASSQEGGWGNYGYTF
TGTGCCAGCAGCCAAGAAGGAGGGTGGGGGAACTATGGCTACACCTTC
>TRBJ2-7|.|TRBV9|.
CASSVGPPYEQYF
TGTGCCAGCAGCGTAGGGCCTCCCTACGAGCAGTACTTC
>TRBJ1-2|.|TRBV6-5|.
CASSYSSTLHYGYTF
TGTGCCAGCAGTTACTCTTCCACTCTCCACTATGGCTACACCTTC
>TRBJ1-2|.|TRBV28|TRBD1
CASRTGGDYGYTF
TGTGCCAGCAGGACAGGGGGGGACTATGGCTACACCTTC
>TRBJ2-6|.|TRBV5-6|TRBD1
CASRAGGQGRSGANVLTF
TGTGCCAGCAGAGCCGGGGGACAGGGACGCTCTGGGGCCAACGTCCTGACTTTC
>TRBJ2-1|.|TRBV7-3|TRBD2
CASSLTWGAGRGYNEQFF
TGTGCCAGCAGCTTAACGTGGGGAGCGGGGAGGGGATACAATGAGCAGTTCTTC
>TRBJ2-1|.|TRBV29-1|TRBD2
CSVITSGGNEQFF
TGCAGCGTGATAACTAGCGGGGGCAATGAGCAGTTCTTC
>TRBJ2-4|.|TRBV6-1|TRBD2
CASSEEGGGAGNIQYF
TGTGCCAGCAGTGAAGAGGGCGGGGGGGCAGGAAACATTCAGTACTTC
>TRBJ1-5|.|TRBV27|.
CASSPRERGGDQPQHF
TGTGCCAGCAGTCCCCGTGAGAGGGGAGGGGATCAGCCCCAGCATTTT
>TRBJ2-2|.|TRBV2|TRBD2
CASGGRDKSGELFF
TGTGCCAGCGGAGGGAGGGATAAATCCGGGGAGCTGTTTTTT
>TRBJ1-2|.|TRBV29-1|.
CSVPGQGYYGYTF
TGCAGCGTTCCTGGTCAGGGATATTATGGCTACACCTTC
>TRBJ1-5|.|TRBV6-1|.
CASSGPLQGYNQPQHF
TGTGCCAGCAGTGGGCCCCTTCAGGGGTACAATCAGCCCCAGCATTTT
>TRBJ1-5|.|TRBV28|TRBD1
CASSYPTGLHQPQHF
TGTGCCAGCAGTTACCCGACAGGGCTACACCAGCCCCAGCATTTT
>TRBJ2-5|.|TRBV19|TRBD1
CASSIGAGGASQETQYF
TGTGCCAGTAGTATAGGTGCAGGGGGCGCGTCTCAAGAGACCCAGTACTTC
>TRBJ1-5|.|TRBV6-5|.
CASSYSGGLNQPQHF
TGTGCCAGCAGTTACTCTGGGGGACTCAATCAGCCCCAGCATTTT
>TRBJ2-5|.|TRBV5-1|.
CASSLLSIQETQYF
TGCGCCAGCAGCTTGCTATCGATACAAGAGACCCAGTACTTC
>TRBJ1-1|few|TRBV2|.
CASSFGANTEAFF
TGTGCCAGCAGTTTTGGAGCGAACACTGAAGCTTTCTTT
>TRBJ2-5|.|TRBV14|TRBD2
CASSQTGLAVQETQYF
TGTGCCAGCAGCCAAACGGGACTAGCGGTTCAAGAGACCCAGTACTTC
>TRBJ1-2|.|TRBV7-2|.
CASSLGQIFRGYTF
TGTGCCAGCAGCTTAGGACAGATCTTTAGAGGCTACACCTTC
>TRBJ1-6|.|TRBV27|TRBD1
CASSWDSLGINSPLHF
TGTGCCAGCAGCTGGGACAGCTTGGGGATTAATTCACCCCTCCACTTT
>TRBJ2-5|.|TRBV4-2|TRBD2
CASSMTGGQETQYF
TGTGCCAGCAGCATGACGGGGGGCCAAGAGACCCAGTACTTC
>TRBJ1-2|.|TRBV19|TRBD1
CATSPKTGTGGYGYTF
TGTGCCACCTCCCCAAAGACCGGGACAGGGGGCTATGGCTACACCTTC
>TRBJ2-7|.|TRBV4-1|.
CASSQEGLSSDEQYF
TGCGCCAGCAGCCAAGAAGGACTATCCTCGGACGAGCAGTACTTC
>TRBJ1-3|.|TRBV15|TRBD1
CATSSPPGQGLFSGNTIYF
TGTGCCACCAGCAGTCCTCCGGGACAGGGATTGTTCTCTGGAAACACCATATATTTT